This T cell receptor beta chain was profiled in a study of shared clonotypes between healthy human individuals. With 5 bases clipped from V and 5 bases from J, the junction kept 7 bases outside the gene matches. Germline loops: CDR1 SGHTA, CDR2 FQGNSA. This CDR3 contains 14 residues. Unsorted PBMCs provided DNA that was sequenced on ten immunoSEQ deep assay plates. Repertoires were generated with immunoSEQ multiplex PCR, while TCRdb's copy carries only in-frame clones and drops some. Among 470,000 or so clones listed, over 70% were seen once. Note on this clone: A far larger clone is just one base off, so this is likely a read error. This sample also contains other DNA sequences that code for the same CDR3.

Sequencing input: PBMCs. The clonotype originates from a woman between 35 and 50 years old in good health. Some clones in this sample may be carry-over from other donors' samples. The genes are TRBV7-2 and TRBJ2-5; 8 positions match TRBD2. CDR3: CASSQGLGRETQYF. The CDR3 nucleotides read TGTGCCAGCAGCCAGGGACTAGGGCGTGAGACCCAGTACTTC.